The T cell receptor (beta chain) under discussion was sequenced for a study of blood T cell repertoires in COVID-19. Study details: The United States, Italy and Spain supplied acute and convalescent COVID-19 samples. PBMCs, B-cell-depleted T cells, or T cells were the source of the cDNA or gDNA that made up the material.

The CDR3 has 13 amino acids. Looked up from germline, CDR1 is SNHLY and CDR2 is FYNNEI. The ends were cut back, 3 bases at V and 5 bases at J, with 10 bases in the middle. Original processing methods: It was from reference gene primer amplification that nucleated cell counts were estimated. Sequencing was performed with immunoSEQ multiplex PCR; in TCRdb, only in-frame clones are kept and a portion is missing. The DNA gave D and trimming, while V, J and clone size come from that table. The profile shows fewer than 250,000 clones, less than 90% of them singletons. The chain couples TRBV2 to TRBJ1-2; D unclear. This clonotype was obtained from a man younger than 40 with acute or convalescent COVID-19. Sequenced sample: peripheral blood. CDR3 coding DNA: TGTGCCAGCAGTGACTCCTCCTATTATGGCTACACCTTC. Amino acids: CASSDSSYYGYTF.